This T cell receptor beta chain came from a study of OX40 agonist ivuxolimab in advanced cancers. For the study at large: Patients were treated with intravenous ivuxolimab, dosed at 0.01 to 10 mg/kg and infused every 2 weeks. Study-wide points: Circulating CD4+ and CD8+ T cells showed clonal expansion by week 6 at 0.1 to 3.0 mg/kg.

Germline V gene data show CDR1 as MNHNS and CDR2 as SASEGT. The V gene lost 6 bases and the J gene lost 5 bases, with 11 bases spanning the gap. There are 13 residues in the CDR3. As to this clone: The antigen is undetermined.

Sequencing was performed with immunoSEQ multiplex PCR; in TCRdb, only in-frame clones are kept and a portion is missing. The data contain about 68,000 clones, 80% to 95% of them singletons. The sample here was CD4+ or CD8+ T cells sorted from blood, taken in a trial of the OX40 agonist ivuxolimab. The sequence came from an adult with an advanced solid tumor such as melanoma, head and neck, liver or kidney cancer. The chain employs TRBV6-1 and TRBJ1-5, with no clear D. The DNA for the CDR3 is TGTGCCAGCAGCCTGGTTCTCGATCAGCCCCAGCATTTT. It codes for CASSLVLDQPQHF.